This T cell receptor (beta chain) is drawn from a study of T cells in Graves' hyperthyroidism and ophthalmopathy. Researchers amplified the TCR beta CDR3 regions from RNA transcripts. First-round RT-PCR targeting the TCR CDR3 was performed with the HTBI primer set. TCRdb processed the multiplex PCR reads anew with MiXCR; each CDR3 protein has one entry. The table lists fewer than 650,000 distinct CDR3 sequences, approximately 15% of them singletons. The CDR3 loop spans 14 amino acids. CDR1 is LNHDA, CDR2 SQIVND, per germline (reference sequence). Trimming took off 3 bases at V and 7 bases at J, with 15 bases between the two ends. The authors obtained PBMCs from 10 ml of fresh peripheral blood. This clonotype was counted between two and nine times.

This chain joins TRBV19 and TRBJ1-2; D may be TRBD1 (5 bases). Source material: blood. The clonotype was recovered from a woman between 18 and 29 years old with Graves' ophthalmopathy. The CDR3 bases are TGTGCCAGTAGTATGGTAGGGGCGCCTCGTGGCTACACCTTC. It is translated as CASSMVGAPRGYTF. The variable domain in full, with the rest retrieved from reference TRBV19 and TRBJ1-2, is DGGITQSPKYLFRKEGQNVTLSCEQNLNHDAMYWYRQDPGQGLRLIYYSQIVNDFQKGDIAEGYSVSREKKESFPLTVTSAQKNPTAFYLCASSMVGAPRGYTFGSGTRLTVV.